The 14 T cell receptor beta chains listed next were all sequenced from one sample in a study of graft-versus-host responses after intestinal transplantation. Profiled with immunoSEQ multiplex PCR; TCRdb holds only in-frame clones, not every one. The sample yields approximately 11,000 clones, 60% to 85% seen once. Here the sequenced sample was PBMCs, taken roughly 74 weeks after intestinal transplant. Receptor source: a human patient who received an intestinal transplant, so some T cells may come from the graft donor.

This clone has only one observation. V usage is TRBV8-2 and J usage is TRBJ2-6. TRBV8-2 is termed a pseudogene. There are 15 residues in the CDR3. CDR3 nucleotide sequence: TGTGGCACACTATTGACACAAAGTCGGGCCAACGTCCTGACTTTC. Residues: CGTLLTQSRANVLTF.

This rearrangement joins TRBV19 to TRBJ1-5, with D perhaps TRBD1 (5 bases). The ends were cut back, 3 bases at V and 7 bases at J, with 16 bases in the middle. The CDR3 length is 15 residues. Per the germline V gene, CDR1 is LNHDA and CDR2 is SQIVND (reference sequence). The CDR3 reads CASSIGRPRDQPQHF. CDR3 DNA sequence: TGTGCCAGTAGTATCGGTCGCCCCAGGGACCAGCCCCAGCATTTT.

To note about this clone: Sequence at one end of the junction differs from germline and may be a read error. The J gene is TRBJ2-7, the V gene TRBV4-1; 7 positions agree with TRBD1. Germline CDR1 is MGHRA and CDR2 is YSYEKL. There are 15 residues in the CDR3. The CDR3 loop is CASSQDRGPSYEQYF. CDR3 nucleotides: TGTGCCAGCAGCCAAGATAGGGGGCCCTCCTACGAGCAGTACTTC.

This rearrangement joins TRBV7-9 to TRBJ1-5; a possible D gene is TRBD1 (5 bases). The CDR3 is made up of 15 amino acids. Germline V gives CDR1 SEHNR, CDR2 FQNEAQ (reference sequence). V lost 1 base, J lost 0 bases, and 7 bases lay in between. CDR3 coding DNA: TGTGCCAGCAGCTTAGTAGACAGTAGCAATCAGCCCCAGCATTTT. It encodes CASSLVDSSNQPQHF.

The chain is built from TRBV5-1 and TRBJ2-3; the match to TRBD2 covers 9 bases. CDR3 length: 17 amino acids. From germline, CDR1 is SGHRS and CDR2 YFSETQ. With V trimmed by 0 bases and J by 2 bases, 7 bases remained unmatched. The DNA for the CDR3 is TGCGCCAGCAGCTTGGCGCTAGCGGGATACCTCACAGATACGCAGTATTTT. This translates into CASSLALAGYLTDTQYF.

CDR3 coding DNA: TGTGCCAGCAGCCCGGGAGGGCCAGACACCGGGGAGCTGTTTTTT. It codes for CASSPGGPDTGELFF. The chain carries TRBV7-3 and TRBJ2-2; 8 bases are a match to TRBD2. CDR1 and CDR2 from the germline V gene are SGHTA and FQGTGA. The CDR3 consists of 15 residues. J was trimmed by 3 bases and V by 5 bases; bases with no gene match: 5. Supplemented by reference TRBV7-3 and TRBJ2-2, the full variable domain reads GAGVSQTPSNKVTEKGKYVELRCDPISGHTALYWYRQSLGQGPEFLIYFQGTGAADDSGLPNDRFFAVRPEGSVSTLKIQRTERGDSAVYLCASSPGGPDTGELFFGEGSRLTVL.

This clone was seen just once. The rearrangement links TRBV6-5 to TRBJ1-2; maybe TRBD1 (5 bases). Trimming cost V 6 bases and J 4 bases, with 12 bases left between them. From germline, CDR1 is MNHEY and CDR2 SVGAGI. This CDR3 is 13 amino acids long. The CDR3 spells CASRLRGVYGYTF. CDR3 in DNA: TGTGCCAGCAGGCTACGGGGGGTCTATGGCTACACCTTC.

This chain's CDR3 is CASSILDMGGADGYTF. The CDR3 DNA sequence: TGTGCCAGCAGTATTCTCGACATGGGGGGCGCTGATGGCTACACCTTC. J is TRBJ1-2 and V is TRBV28, with D possibly being TRBD1 (6 bases). This CDR3 has 16 amino acids. CDR1 and CDR2 from the germline V gene are MDHEN and SYDVKM. V was pared by 5 bases and J by 6 bases, with 22 bases between.

The gene calls are TRBV6-4 and TRBJ1-4, with D possibly being TRBD1 (6 bases). CDR3 size: 13 residues. The V gene's germline CDR1 is MRHNA and CDR2 SNTAGT. V shed 2 bases and J shed 10 bases, with 11 bases lying between them. The CDR3 here is CASSDGGAGKLFF. In DNA form, the CDR3 reads TGTGCCAGCAGTGACGGGGGGGCAGGAAAACTGTTTTTT.

V and J are TRBV7-2 and TRBJ2-1; 13 bases are a match to TRBD2. CDR3 length: 16 amino acids. V dropped 5 bases and J dropped 4; count of bases not matched to a gene: 5. Germline CDR1 reads SGHTA; CDR2 reads FQGNSA. In DNA form, the CDR3 reads TGTGCCAGCAGCCTCGGACTAGCGGGGGTTTACAATGAGCAGTTCTTC. This encodes CASSLGLAGVYNEQFF.

CDR3 DNA sequence: TGCGCCAGCAGGAGGCAGACGAACACCGGGGAGCTGTTTTTT. Translation: CASRRQTNTGELFF. V usage is TRBV5-1 and J usage is TRBJ2-2, with D unresolved. The V gene's germline CDR1 is SGHRS and CDR2 YFSETQ. The ends were cut back, 5 bases at V and 0 bases at J, with 8 bases in the middle. This CDR3 contains 14 residues.

In its sample, this clone was seen a few times. CDR3 amino acids: CASRTRDRDPYEQYF. The CDR3 nucleotides are TGTGCCAGCAGAACCCGGGACAGGGACCCCTACGAGCAGTACTTC. The chain employs TRBV9 and TRBJ2-7, with TRBD1 matching 9 bases. Germline CDR1 is SGDLS and CDR2 is YYNGEE. CDR3 length equals 15 residues. V lost 5 bases, J lost 2 bases, and 8 bases stayed unmatched.

The chain carries TRBV6-5 and TRBJ2-7, with TRBD2 identical over 7 bases. V gave up 8 bases and J gave up 0 bases; unmatched junction bases: 10. The CDR3 sequence is 15 residues long. Germline CDR1 reads MNHEY; CDR2 reads SVGAGI. CDR3 sequence reads: CASWPAGATSYEQYF. The CDR3 DNA reads as TGTGCCAGCTGGCCGGCGGGAGCCACCTCCTACGAGCAGTACTTC.

This clone was observed a handful of times. DNA of the CDR3: TGTGCCAGCAGCGTAGATTGGGTACAGGGAAAAGAGTACTTC. Its translation: CASSVDWVQGKEYF. The chain joins TRBV9 to TRBJ2-7; possibly TRBD1 for D (6 bases). The V gene's germline CDR1 is SGDLS and CDR2 YYNGEE. V was cut by 0 bases and J by 11 bases, with 18 bases left in between. This CDR3 contains 14 residues.